Only one count was recorded for the clone carrying this T cell receptor (beta chain). Using immunoSEQ multiplex PCR, the repertoire was profiled, and TCRdb retains in-frame clones only, with some absent. The sample lists hundreds of thousands of clones; approximately 96% were seen once. Germline V lookup: CDR1 SNHLY, CDR2 FYNNEI. With 3 bases removed from V and 5 bases from J, the gap between germline ends came to 14 bases. This CDR3 is 14 amino acids long. These data are taken from a study of shared clonotypes between healthy human individuals. CD45RO-negative, CCR7-positively selected cells formed the naive CD8 fraction, excluding terminally differentiated effector memory CD45RA+ cells.

The V call is TRBV2, the J call TRBJ2-7; tentative D call: TRBD1 (6 bases). The sample was naive CD8+ T cells sorted from blood. The source is a woman aged 30 to 39 in good health. In nucleotides, the CDR3 is TGTGCCAGCAGTGATTTTGGGGGCGCCAACGAGCAGTACTTC. It yields the protein CASSDFGGANEQYF.